This T cell receptor beta chain was identified during a study of shared clonotypes between healthy human individuals. At the level of the study: Aged 18 to 49, the donors were a couple of women and a few men.

Method: immunoSEQ multiplex PCR; TCRdb's copy keeps in-frame clones and lacks some. The data show around 2,000,000 clones, with approximately 95% seen just once and about 1.1% held by the top ten. CD45RO-negative, CCR7-positively selected cells formed the naive CD8 fraction, excluding terminally differentiated effector memory CD45RA+ cells. The donors were adults (healthy and HIV-negative) with no recent acute infections or vaccinations. This CDR3 comprises 13 residues. V lost 5 bases and J 3 bases, leaving 11 bases between the germline ends. Per the germline V gene, CDR1 is SGDLS and CDR2 is YYNGEE.

Sequencing was done on a sample of naive CD8+ T cells sorted from blood. The receptor was derived from a man between 18 and 29 years old in good health. The genes are TRBV9 and TRBJ1-2; no clear D. Here the CDR3 reads CASSSNRDYGYTF. CDR3 sequence (DNA): TGTGCCAGCAGTTCAAACAGAGACTATGGCTACACCTTC.